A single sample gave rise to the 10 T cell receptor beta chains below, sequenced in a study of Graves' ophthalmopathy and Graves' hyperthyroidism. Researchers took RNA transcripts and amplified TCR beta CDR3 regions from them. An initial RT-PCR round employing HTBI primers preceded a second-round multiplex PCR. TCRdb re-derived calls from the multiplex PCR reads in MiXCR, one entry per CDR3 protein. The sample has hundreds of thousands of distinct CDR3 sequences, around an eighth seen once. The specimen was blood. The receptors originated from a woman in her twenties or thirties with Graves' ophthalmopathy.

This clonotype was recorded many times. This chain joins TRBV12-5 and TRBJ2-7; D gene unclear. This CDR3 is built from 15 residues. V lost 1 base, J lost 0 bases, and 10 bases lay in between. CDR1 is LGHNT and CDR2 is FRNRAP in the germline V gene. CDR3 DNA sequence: TGTGCTAGTGGTTTGGCGGTCCCGTCCTCCTACGAGCAGTACTTC. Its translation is CASGLAVPSSYEQYF.

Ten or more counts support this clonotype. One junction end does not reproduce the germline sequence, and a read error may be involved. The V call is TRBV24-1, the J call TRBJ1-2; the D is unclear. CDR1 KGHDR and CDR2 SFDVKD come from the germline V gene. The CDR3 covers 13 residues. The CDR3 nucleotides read TGTGCCACCAATGATTCTGGAATTTATGGCTACACCTTC. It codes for CATNDSGIYGYTF.

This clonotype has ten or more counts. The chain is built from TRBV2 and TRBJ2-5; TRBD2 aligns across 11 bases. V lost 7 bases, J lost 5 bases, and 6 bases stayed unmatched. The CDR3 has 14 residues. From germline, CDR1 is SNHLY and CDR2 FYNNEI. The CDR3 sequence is CASTTTSGIETQYF. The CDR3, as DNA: TGTGCCAGCACTACGACTAGCGGGATTGAGACCCAGTACTTC. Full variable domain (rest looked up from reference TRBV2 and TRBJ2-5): EPEVTQTPSHQVTQMGQEVILRCVPISNHLYFYWYRQILGQKVEFLVSFYNNEISEKSEIFDDQFSVERPDGSNFTLKIRSTKLEDSAMYFCASTTTSGIETQYFGPGTRLLVL.

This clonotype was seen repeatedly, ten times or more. This chain's CDR3 is CASSPVSGGTEAFF. Written as DNA, the CDR3 is TGTGCCAGCAGTCCCGTCAGCGGGGGCACTGAAGCTTTCTTT. The J gene is TRBJ1-1, the V gene TRBV12-3 or TRBV12-4, with D possibly being TRBD1 (5 bases). The CDR3 totals 14 residues. V was pared by 5 bases and J by 4 bases, with 14 bases between.

CDR3: CAWSTTSYEQYF. For the CDR3, the DNA is TGTGCCTGGAGTACGACATCCTACGAGCAGTACTTC. This chain connects TRBV30 to TRBJ2-7, with D unresolved. V lost 2 bases and J 1 base, leaving 6 bases between the germline ends. Germline CDR1 reads GTSNPN; CDR2 reads SVGIG (reference sequence). CDR3 length equals 12 residues. Full variable domain (remainder filled in from reference TRBV30 and TRBJ2-7): SQTIHQWPATLVQPVGSPLSLECTVEGTSNPNLYWYRQAAGRGLQLLFYSVGIGQISSEVPQNLSASRPQDRQFILSSKKLLLSDSGFYLCAWSTTSYEQYFGPGTRLTVT.

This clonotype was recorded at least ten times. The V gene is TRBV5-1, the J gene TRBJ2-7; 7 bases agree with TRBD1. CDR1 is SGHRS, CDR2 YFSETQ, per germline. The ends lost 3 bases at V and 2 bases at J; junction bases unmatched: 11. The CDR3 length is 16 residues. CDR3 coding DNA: TGCGCCAGCAGCTCCGGTGGACAGGTTGGCACCTACGAGCAGTACTTC. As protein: CASSSGGQVGTYEQYF.

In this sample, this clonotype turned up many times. CDR3 loop: CAWSEGLYGYTF. Written as DNA, the CDR3 is TGTGCCTGGAGCGAAGGGTTGTATGGCTACACCTTC. The rearrangement uses TRBV30 and TRBJ1-2, with unresolved D. This CDR3 is built from 12 residues. CDR1 GTSNPN and CDR2 SVGIG come from the germline V gene (reference sequence). Between the trimmed V and J ends, which lost 3 bases and 5 bases, there was a span of 10 bases.

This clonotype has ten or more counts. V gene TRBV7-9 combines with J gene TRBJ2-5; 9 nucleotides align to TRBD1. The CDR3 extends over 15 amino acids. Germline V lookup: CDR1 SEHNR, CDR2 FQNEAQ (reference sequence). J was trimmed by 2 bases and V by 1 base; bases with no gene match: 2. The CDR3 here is CASSLGGQGQETQYF. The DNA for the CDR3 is TGTGCCAGCAGCTTAGGGGGACAGGGACAAGAGACCCAGTACTTC.

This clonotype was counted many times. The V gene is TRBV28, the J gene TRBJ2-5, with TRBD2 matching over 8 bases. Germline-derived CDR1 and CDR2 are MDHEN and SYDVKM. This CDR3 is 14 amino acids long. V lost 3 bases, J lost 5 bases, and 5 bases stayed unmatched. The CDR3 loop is CASSFLSGSETQYF. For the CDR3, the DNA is TGTGCCAGCAGTTTCCTCAGCGGGAGCGAGACCCAGTACTTC.

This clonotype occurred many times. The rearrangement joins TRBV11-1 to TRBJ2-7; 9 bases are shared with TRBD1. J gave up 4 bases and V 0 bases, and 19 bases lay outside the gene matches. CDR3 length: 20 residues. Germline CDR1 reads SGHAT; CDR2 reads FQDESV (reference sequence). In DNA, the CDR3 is TGTGCCAGCAGCTTAGCGACCGGGACAGGGTCCGCATTAGGGTTTTACGAGCAGTACTTC. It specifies CASSLATGTGSALGFYEQYF.